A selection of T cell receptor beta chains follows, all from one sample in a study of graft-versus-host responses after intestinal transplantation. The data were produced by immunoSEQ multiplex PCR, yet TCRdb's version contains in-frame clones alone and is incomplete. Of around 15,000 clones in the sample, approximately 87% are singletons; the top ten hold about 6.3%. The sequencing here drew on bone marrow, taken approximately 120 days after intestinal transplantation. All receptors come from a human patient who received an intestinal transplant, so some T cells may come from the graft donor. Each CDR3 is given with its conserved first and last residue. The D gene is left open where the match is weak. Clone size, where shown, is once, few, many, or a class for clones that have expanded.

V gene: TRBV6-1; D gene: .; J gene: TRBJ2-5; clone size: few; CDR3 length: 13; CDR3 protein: CASSGPHKETQYF; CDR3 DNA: TGTGCCAGCAGTGGACCCCACAAAGAGACCCAGTACTTC
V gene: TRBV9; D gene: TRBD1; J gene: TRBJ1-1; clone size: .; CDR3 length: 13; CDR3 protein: CASSVTGGTEAFF; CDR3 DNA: TGTGCCAGCAGCGTAACAGGGGGAACTGAAGCTTTCTTT
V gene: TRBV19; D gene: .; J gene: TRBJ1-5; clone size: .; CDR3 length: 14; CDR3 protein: CASSIESGNQPQHF; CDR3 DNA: TGTGCCAGTAGTATAGAGTCCGGCAATCAGCCCCAGCATTTT
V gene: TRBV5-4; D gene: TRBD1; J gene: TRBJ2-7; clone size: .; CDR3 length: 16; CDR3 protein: CASSQESGTGGYEQYF; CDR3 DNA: TGTGCCAGCAGCCAAGAATCCGGGACAGGGGGATACGAGCAGTACTTC
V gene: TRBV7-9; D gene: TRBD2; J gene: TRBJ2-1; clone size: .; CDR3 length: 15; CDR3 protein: CASSLASGSIDEQFF; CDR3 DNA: TGTGCCAGCAGCTTAGCTAGCGGGAGTATCGATGAGCAGTTCTTC
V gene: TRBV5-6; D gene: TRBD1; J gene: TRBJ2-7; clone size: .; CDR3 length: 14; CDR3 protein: CASSWGTEGYEQYF; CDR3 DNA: TGTGCCAGCAGCTGGGGGACAGAGGGCTACGAGCAGTACTTC
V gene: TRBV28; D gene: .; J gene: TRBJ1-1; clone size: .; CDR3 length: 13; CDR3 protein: CASSYERPNEAFF; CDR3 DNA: TGTGCCAGCAGTTACGAAAGGCCAAATGAAGCTTTCTTT
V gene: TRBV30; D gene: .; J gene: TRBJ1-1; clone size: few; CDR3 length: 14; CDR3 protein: CAWSVPAGSTEAFF; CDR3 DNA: TGTGCCTGGAGTGTACCCGCCGGGAGCACTGAAGCTTTCTTT
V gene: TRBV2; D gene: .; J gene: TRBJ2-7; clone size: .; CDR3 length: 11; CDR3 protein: CASSEAGDTRF; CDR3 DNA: TGTGCCAGCAGTGAAGCAGGGGACACCCGATTC
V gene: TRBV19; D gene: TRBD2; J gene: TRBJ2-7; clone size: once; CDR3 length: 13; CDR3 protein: CASSGTSGPRVNF; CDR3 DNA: TGTGCCAGTTCCGGGACTAGCGGACCTAGGGTGAACTTC
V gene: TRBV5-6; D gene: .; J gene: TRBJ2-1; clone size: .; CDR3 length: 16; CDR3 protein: CASSFGWAAAYNEQFF; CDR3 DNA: TGTGCCAGCAGCTTTGGTTGGGCGGCAGCCTACAATGAGCAGTTCTTC
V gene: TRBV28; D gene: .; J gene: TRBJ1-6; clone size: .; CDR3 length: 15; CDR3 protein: CASSRGPRFDSPLHF; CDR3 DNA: TGTGCCAGCAGTAGGGGACCACGCTTTGATTCACCCCTCCACTTT
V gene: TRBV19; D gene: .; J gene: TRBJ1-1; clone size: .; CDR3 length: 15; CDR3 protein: CASSISLGHNTEAFF; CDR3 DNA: TGTGCCAGTAGTATATCGCTGGGGCACAACACTGAAGCTTTCTTT
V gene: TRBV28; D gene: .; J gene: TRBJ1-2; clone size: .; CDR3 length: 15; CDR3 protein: CASSSTQGVGDGYTF; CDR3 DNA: TGTGCCAGCAGTTCGACACAAGGGGTCGGGGATGGCTACACCTTC
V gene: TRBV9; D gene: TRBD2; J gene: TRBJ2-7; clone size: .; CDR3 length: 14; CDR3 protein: CASSPGLAGARQYF; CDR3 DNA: TGTGCCAGCAGCCCGGGACTAGCGGGAGCTCGGCAGTACTTC
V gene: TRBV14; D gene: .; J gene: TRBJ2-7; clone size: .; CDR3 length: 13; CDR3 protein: CASSQLGVGEQYF; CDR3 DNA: TGTGCCAGCAGCCAACTAGGGGTAGGCGAGCAGTACTTC
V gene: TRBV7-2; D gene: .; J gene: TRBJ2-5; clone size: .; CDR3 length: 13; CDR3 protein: CASSLGTPGTQYF; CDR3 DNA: TGTGCCAGCAGCCTCGGGACTCCAGGGACCCAGTACTTC
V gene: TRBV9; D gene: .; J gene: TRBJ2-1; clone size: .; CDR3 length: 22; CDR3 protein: CASSVGGPPGAGGTSSYNEQFF; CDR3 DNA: TGTGCCAGCAGCGTCGGGGGACCCCCCGGGGCCGGGGGGACAAGCTCCTACAATGAGCAGTTCTTC
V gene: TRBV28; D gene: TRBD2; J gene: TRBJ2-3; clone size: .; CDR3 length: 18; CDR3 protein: CASSQLAGANPSTDTQYF; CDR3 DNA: TGTGCCAGCAGTCAACTAGCGGGAGCTAACCCTAGCACAGATACGCAGTATTTT
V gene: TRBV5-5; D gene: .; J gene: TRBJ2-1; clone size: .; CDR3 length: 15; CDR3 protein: CASSSQAGSYNEQFF; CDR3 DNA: TGTGCCAGCAGCTCTCAGGCCGGCTCCTACAATGAGCAGTTCTTC
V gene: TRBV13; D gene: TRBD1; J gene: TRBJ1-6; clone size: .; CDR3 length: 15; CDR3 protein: CASSEGQGDNSPLHF; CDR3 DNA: TGTGCCAGCAGCGAGGGACAGGGTGATAATTCACCCCTCCACTTT
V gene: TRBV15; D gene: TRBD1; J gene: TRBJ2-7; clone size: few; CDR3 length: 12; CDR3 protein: CATSLDRDEQYF; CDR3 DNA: TGTGCCACCAGCTTAGACAGGGACGAGCAGTACTTC
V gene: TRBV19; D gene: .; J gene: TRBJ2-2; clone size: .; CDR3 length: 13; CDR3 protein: CASSISGTGELFF; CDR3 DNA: TGTGCCAGTAGTATATCAGGCACCGGGGAGCTGTTTTTT
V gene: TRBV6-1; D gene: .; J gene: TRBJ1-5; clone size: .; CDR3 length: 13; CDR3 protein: CASSEGANQPQHF; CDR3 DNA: TGTGCCAGCAGTGAAGGGGCCAATCAGCCCCAGCATTTT
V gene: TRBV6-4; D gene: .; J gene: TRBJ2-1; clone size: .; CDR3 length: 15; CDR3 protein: CASSVSGLSYNEQFF; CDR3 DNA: TGTGCCAGCAGTGTGAGCGGGCTCTCCTACAATGAGCAGTTCTTC
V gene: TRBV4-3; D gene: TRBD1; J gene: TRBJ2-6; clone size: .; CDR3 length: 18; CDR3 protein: CASSQGAGGASGANVLTF; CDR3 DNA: TGCGCCAGCAGCCAAGGGGCAGGGGGCGCCTCTGGGGCCAACGTCCTGACTTTC
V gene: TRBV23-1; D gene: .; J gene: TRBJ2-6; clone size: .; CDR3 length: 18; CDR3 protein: CASSQSRAQFSGANVLTF; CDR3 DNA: TGCGCCAGCAGTCAATCGAGGGCACAGTTCTCTGGGGCCAACGTCCTGACTTTC
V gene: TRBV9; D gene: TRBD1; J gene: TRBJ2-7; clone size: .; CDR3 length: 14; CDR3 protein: CASSPRQGSYEQYF; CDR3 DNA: TGTGCCAGCAGCCCGCGACAGGGGTCCTACGAGCAGTACTTC
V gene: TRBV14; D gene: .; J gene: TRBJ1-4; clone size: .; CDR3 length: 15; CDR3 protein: CASSQDGNTNEKLFF; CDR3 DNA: TGTGCCAGCAGCCAAGATGGTAACACTAATGAAAAACTGTTTTTT
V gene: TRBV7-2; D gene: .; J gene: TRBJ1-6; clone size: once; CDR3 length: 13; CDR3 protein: CASSLTGFSPLHF; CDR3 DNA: TGTGCCAGCAGCTTAACTGGGTTTTCACCCCTCCACTTT
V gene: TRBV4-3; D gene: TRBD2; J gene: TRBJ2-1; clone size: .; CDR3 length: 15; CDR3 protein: CASTPGLADYNEQFF; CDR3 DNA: TGCGCCAGCACCCCAGGACTAGCGGACTACAATGAGCAGTTCTTC
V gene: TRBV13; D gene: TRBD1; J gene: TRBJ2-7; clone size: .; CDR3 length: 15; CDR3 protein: CASSFGTGEAYEQYF; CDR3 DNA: TGTGCCAGCAGCTTCGGGACAGGAGAAGCCTACGAGCAGTACTTC
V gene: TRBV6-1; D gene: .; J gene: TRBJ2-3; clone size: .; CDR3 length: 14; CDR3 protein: CASSDFDPWDTQYF; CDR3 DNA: TGTGCCAGCAGTGACTTTGACCCCTGGGATACGCAGTATTTT
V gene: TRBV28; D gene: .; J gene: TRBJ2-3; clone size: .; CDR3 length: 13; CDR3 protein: CASSLAGRDTQYF; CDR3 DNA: TGTGCCAGCAGTTTAGCCGGACGAGATACGCAGTATTTT
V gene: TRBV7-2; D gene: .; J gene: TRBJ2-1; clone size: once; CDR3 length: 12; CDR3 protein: CASSSDSPRQFF; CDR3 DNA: TGTGCCAGCAGCTCCGACTCCCCGAGGCAGTTCTTC
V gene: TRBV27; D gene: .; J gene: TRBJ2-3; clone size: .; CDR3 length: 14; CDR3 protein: CASTERGGTDTQYF; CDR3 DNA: TGTGCCAGCACCGAGAGGGGGGGCACAGATACGCAGTATTTT
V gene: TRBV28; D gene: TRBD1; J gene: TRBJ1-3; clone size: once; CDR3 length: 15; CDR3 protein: CASSLGQGAGNTIYF; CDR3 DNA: TGTGCCAGCAGTTTAGGACAGGGGGCTGGAAACACCATATATTTT
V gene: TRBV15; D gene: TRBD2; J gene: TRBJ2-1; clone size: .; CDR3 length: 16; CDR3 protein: CATSRERALAGNEQFF; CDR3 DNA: TGTGCCACCAGCAGAGAACGGGCGCTAGCGGGAAATGAGCAGTTCTTC
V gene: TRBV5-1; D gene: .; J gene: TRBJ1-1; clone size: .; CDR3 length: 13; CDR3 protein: CASRATGNTEAFF; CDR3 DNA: TGCGCCAGCAGGGCGACAGGGAACACTGAAGCTTTCTTT
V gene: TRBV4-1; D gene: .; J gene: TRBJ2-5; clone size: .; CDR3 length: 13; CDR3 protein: CASSQGVLETQYF; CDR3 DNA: TGCGCCAGCAGCCAAGGGGTGCTGGAGACCCAGTACTTC
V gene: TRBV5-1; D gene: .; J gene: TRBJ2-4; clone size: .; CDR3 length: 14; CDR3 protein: CASSLASGENIQYF; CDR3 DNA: TGCGCCAGCAGCTTGGCCTCGGGGGAAAACATTCAGTACTTC
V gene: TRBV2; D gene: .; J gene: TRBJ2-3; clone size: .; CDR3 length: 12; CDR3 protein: CASSWGTDTQYF; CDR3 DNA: TGTGCCAGCAGTTGGGGCACAGATACGCAGTATTTT
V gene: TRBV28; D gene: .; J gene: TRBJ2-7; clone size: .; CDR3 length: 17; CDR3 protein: CASSLPPTSSTTYEQYF; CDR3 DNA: TGTGCCAGCAGTTTACCCCCGACTAGTAGTACGACCTACGAGCAGTACTTC
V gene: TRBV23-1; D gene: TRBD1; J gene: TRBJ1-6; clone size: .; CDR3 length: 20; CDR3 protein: CASSQSGTGKAAIYNSPLHF; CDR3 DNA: TGCGCCAGCAGTCAATCCGGGACAGGGAAGGCGGCTATCTATAATTCACCCCTCCACTTT
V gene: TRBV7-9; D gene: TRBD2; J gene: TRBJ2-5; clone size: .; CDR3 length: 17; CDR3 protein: CASSRFWGAGVGETQYF; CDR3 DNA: TGTGCCAGCAGCCGATTTTGGGGAGCGGGAGTGGGAGAGACCCAGTACTTC
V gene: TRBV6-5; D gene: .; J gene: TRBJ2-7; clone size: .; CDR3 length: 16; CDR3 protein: CASSSPTGRTSYEQYF; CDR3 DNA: TGTGCCAGCAGTTCCCCAACAGGGCGAACCTCCTACGAGCAGTACTTC